The T cell receptor (beta chain) under discussion was sequenced for a study of blood T cell repertoires in COVID-19. For the study at large: Collection of acute and convalescent COVID-19 samples took place in the United States, Italy and Spain. The analysed material was cDNA or gDNA that came from T cells, B-cell-depleted T cells, or PBMCs.

Authors' processing steps: Reference gene primer amplification gave nucleated cell count estimates. The data were produced by immunoSEQ multiplex PCR, yet TCRdb's version contains in-frame clones alone and is incomplete. The DNA gave D and trimming, while V, J and clone size come from that table. The sample records some 220,000 clones, around nine tenths being singletons. The source material was peripheral blood. The receptor was isolated from a woman between 18 and 30 years old who had recovered from COVID-19.

Written as DNA, the CDR3 is TGTGCCAGCAGCCAGACTAGCGGGAGGAACTACGAGCAGTACTTC. This gives the protein CASSQTSGRNYEQYF. The V and J genes are TRBV6-2 or TRBV6-3 and TRBJ2-7, with 13 bases aligning to TRBD2. Germline values: CDR1 MNHEY, CDR2 SVGEGT. This CDR3 is 15 amino acids long. V lost 6 bases, J lost 3 bases, and 5 bases stayed unmatched.